The source of this T cell receptor (beta chain) is a study of prognosis after radiotherapy for stage I lung cancer. In the study overall: It was between April 2018 and 2019 that stage I non-small cell lung cancer patients were enrolled.

The CDR3 totals 13 residues. V dropped 6 bases and J dropped 4 bases, with 10 bases sitting between them. The germline V gene has CDR1 SQVTM and CDR2 ANQGSEA. As concerns this clonotype: A much more abundant neighbour one base away suggests this may be a read error.

Two rounds of multiplex PCR amplified TCR beta CDR3 from genomic DNA. Every TRBV and TRBJ gene had its own specific primer in first-round PCR. From the multiplex PCR reads, TCRdb called clonotypes with MiXCR, one entry per CDR3 protein. The profile shows about 14,000 distinct CDR3 sequences, approximately 46% of them singletons. The clonotype was recovered from a donor aged 50 or older with non-small cell lung cancer. The V gene is TRBV29-1, the J gene TRBJ2-6; D remains unclear. The material sequenced was PBMCs, taken before or after stereotactic body radiation therapy (not recorded which). The CDR3 DNA reads TGCAGCGTACATGTTACCGGGGCCAACGTCCTGACTTTC. Translation: CSVHVTGANVLTF.